A single sample gave rise to the 4 T cell receptor beta chains below, sequenced in a study of radiation and T cells in renal cell carcinoma. This table comes from immunoSEQ multiplex PCR, and its TCRdb copy is limited to in-frame clones, with some not included. This table has tens of thousands of clones, around four fifths appearing once. Noted time point: blood 4 weeks post-SBRT, at nephrectomy. Noted treatment: 15 Gy SBRT to primary tumor, nephrectomy 4 weeks later. The source material was blood, sampled from a patient whose treatment included radiotherapy and nephrectomy. These receptors all stem from a man in his fifties or sixties with renal cell carcinoma.

The chain is built from TRBV4-3 and TRBJ2-3; a possible D gene is TRBD2 (7 bases). The CDR3 totals 16 residues. CDR1 and CDR2 from the germline V gene are LGHNA and YSLEER. The V end lost 0 bases, the J end lost 7 bases, and 17 bases lay between the germline ends. CDR3 sequence: CASSQDRRGGLNTQYF. For the CDR3, the DNA is TGCGCCAGCAGCCAAGATAGGAGGGGGGGCCTAAATACGCAGTATTTT.

The V gene is TRBV20-1, the J gene TRBJ2-7, with a weak D call TRBD1 (5 bases). Germline V gene data show CDR1 as DFQATT and CDR2 as SNEGSKA (reference sequence). This CDR3 has 11 amino acids. Trimming removed 3 bases at V and 3 bases at J, with 6 bases between. In DNA, the CDR3 is TGCAGTGCTAGTACAGGCTACGAGCAGTACTTC. It specifies CSASTGYEQYF.

The CDR3 is CASSQVQGSEAFF. The CDR3 coding sequence is TGCGCCAGCAGCCAGGTACAGGGTTCTGAAGCTTTCTTT. The chain joins TRBV4-3 to TRBJ1-1; D perhaps matches TRBD1 (6 bases). Between the trimmed V and J ends, which lost 3 bases and 6 bases, there was a span of 11 bases. Germline V gene data show CDR1 as LGHNA and CDR2 as YSLEER. This CDR3 region has 13 residues.

The chain has TRBV27 and TRBJ1-4; a weak D match, TRBD1 (6 bases). Per germline, CDR1 MNHEY and CDR2 SMNVEV (reference sequence). This CDR3 is 17 amino acids long. Trimming stripped 3 bases from V and 2 bases from J, with 16 bases between. CDR3 coding DNA: TGTGCCAGCAGTTTTTACAGGGCGGGGGTCACTAATGAAAAACTGTTTTTT. Its protein is CASSFYRAGVTNEKLFF.